The rows below give T cell receptor beta chains drawn from one sample of a study of early T cells in non-severe SARS-CoV-2 infection. TCRdb itself ran the 5' RACE reads through MiXCR, one entry per CDR3 protein. The sample yields 65,000 to 90,000 distinct CDR3 sequences, 12% seen once. Sequenced: whole blood. The receptors come from an adult who was a healthcare worker with PCR-confirmed SARS-CoV-2 infection or an uninfected control (not recorded which). CDR3s include the opening cysteine and the closing phenylalanine or tryptophan. The order of the fields is D gene, clone size, V gene, J gene, CDR3 protein, CDR3 DNA. D genes are given only for firm matches. Size values are once, few and many counts, or a class for expanded clones, and some rows have none.

D gene: -
clone size: many
V gene: TRBV9
J gene: TRBJ2-3
CDR3 protein: CASSVEGVHTDTQYF
CDR3 DNA: TGTGCCAGCAGCGTAGAAGGCGTACACACAGATACGCAGTATTTT

D gene: -
clone size: -
V gene: TRBV5-4
J gene: TRBJ2-2
CDR3 protein: CASSGSGGNTGELFF
CDR3 DNA: TGTGCCAGCAGCGGGAGTGGGGGAAACACCGGGGAGCTGTTTTTT

D gene: -
clone size: few
V gene: TRBV6-6
J gene: TRBJ2-7
CDR3 protein: CASSYGLPLSYEQYF
CDR3 DNA: TGTGCCAGCAGTTACGGGCTTCCTCTCTCCTACGAGCAGTACTTC

D gene: -
clone size: -
V gene: TRBV6-1
J gene: TRBJ2-7
CDR3 protein: CASRTWTAGKLEQYF
CDR3 DNA: TGTGCCAGCAGGACTTGGACAGCAGGGAAGCTCGAGCAGTACTTC

D gene: -
clone size: few
V gene: TRBV6-5
J gene: TRBJ1-5
CDR3 protein: CASSGVGSNQPQHF
CDR3 DNA: TGTGCCAGCAGTGGTGTGGGTAGCAATCAGCCCCAGCATTTT

D gene: -
clone size: -
V gene: TRBV14
J gene: TRBJ2-7
CDR3 protein: CASSQGGNTYEQYF
CDR3 DNA: TGTGCCAGCAGCCAAGGGGGGAACACCTACGAGCAGTACTTC

D gene: TRBD1
clone size: few
V gene: TRBV5-1
J gene: TRBJ2-7
CDR3 protein: CASSQLARQGRVYEQYF
CDR3 DNA: TGCGCCAGCAGCCAACTTGCAAGACAGGGTCGGGTCTACGAGCAGTACTTC

D gene: -
clone size: few
V gene: TRBV10-3
J gene: TRBJ2-5
CDR3 protein: CAIMGDNQETQYF
CDR3 DNA: TGTGCCATCATGGGAGACAATCAAGAGACCCAGTACTTC

D gene: -
clone size: -
V gene: TRBV12-3/TRBV12-4
J gene: TRBJ1-1
CDR3 protein: CASSPREYTEAFF
CDR3 DNA: TGTGCCAGCAGCCCCAGGGAGTACACTGAAGCTTTCTTT

D gene: TRBD2
clone size: few
V gene: TRBV27
J gene: TRBJ2-7
CDR3 protein: CASSPTPAGFSYEQYF
CDR3 DNA: TGTGCCAGCAGCCCGACGCCAGCGGGATTTTCCTACGAGCAGTACTTC

D gene: -
clone size: -
V gene: TRBV27
J gene: TRBJ1-2
CDR3 protein: CASSLGRINYGYTF
CDR3 DNA: TGTGCCAGCTCCCTGGGCAGAATTAACTATGGCTACACCTTC

D gene: -
clone size: -
V gene: TRBV10-3
J gene: TRBJ2-1
CDR3 protein: CAISEVGGENEQFF
CDR3 DNA: TGTGCCATCAGCGAGGTTGGCGGGGAGAATGAGCAGTTCTTC

D gene: -
clone size: many
V gene: TRBV7-3
J gene: TRBJ2-7
CDR3 protein: CASSCSVGHDPYEQYF
CDR3 DNA: TGTGCCAGCAGCTGCTCCGTGGGACACGACCCCTACGAGCAGTACTTC

D gene: -
clone size: few
V gene: TRBV19
J gene: TRBJ2-7
CDR3 protein: CASSIGTGTPYEQYF
CDR3 DNA: TGTGCCAGTAGTATAGGAACGGGGACTCCCTACGAGCAGTACTTC

D gene: -
clone size: -
V gene: TRBV5-4
J gene: TRBJ1-1
CDR3 protein: CASSLQRFSGACTEAFF
CDR3 DNA: TGTGCCAGCAGCCTGCAACGTTTTTCAGGGGCGTGCACTGAAGCTTTCTTT

D gene: -
clone size: few
V gene: TRBV7-9
J gene: TRBJ2-7
CDR3 protein: CASSATGTASYEQYF
CDR3 DNA: TGTGCCAGCAGCGCAACAGGGACGGCCTCCTACGAGCAGTACTTC

D gene: TRBD2
clone size: few
V gene: TRBV20-1
J gene: TRBJ2-3
CDR3 protein: CSARAAGGATDTQYF
CDR3 DNA: TGCAGTGCTAGAGCGGCCGGGGGGGCTACAGATACGCAGTATTTT

D gene: -
clone size: many
V gene: TRBV5-1
J gene: TRBJ1-1
CDR3 protein: CASSLAEKGTEAFF
CDR3 DNA: TGCGCCAGCAGCCTTGCAGAAAAGGGGACTGAAGCTTTCTTT

D gene: TRBD2
clone size: -
V gene: TRBV6-5
J gene: TRBJ2-5
CDR3 protein: CASSSIWTSGETQYF
CDR3 DNA: TGTGCCAGCAGTTCTATTTGGACTAGCGGGGAGACCCAGTACTTC

D gene: TRBD1
clone size: -
V gene: TRBV12-3/TRBV12-4
J gene: TRBJ1-1
CDR3 protein: CASSQGQSNTEAFF
CDR3 DNA: TGTGCCAGCAGTCAGGGACAGTCGAACACTGAAGCTTTCTTT

D gene: -
clone size: -
V gene: TRBV29-1
J gene: TRBJ1-2
CDR3 protein: CSVEDQGHGYTF
CDR3 DNA: TGCAGCGTTGAAGATCAGGGGCACGGCTACACCTTC

D gene: TRBD1
clone size: -
V gene: TRBV27
J gene: TRBJ1-2
CDR3 protein: CASSWGQGLIGYTF
CDR3 DNA: TGTGCCAGCAGTTGGGGACAGGGCTTGATTGGCTACACCTTC

D gene: TRBD1
clone size: few
V gene: TRBV9
J gene: TRBJ2-7
CDR3 protein: CASSVGRDSSYEQYF
CDR3 DNA: TGTGCCAGCAGCGTAGGCCGGGACAGCTCCTACGAGCAGTACTTC

D gene: -
clone size: many
V gene: TRBV7-6
J gene: TRBJ2-3
CDR3 protein: CASSLAGSVDTQYF
CDR3 DNA: TGTGCCAGCAGCTTAGCCGGGTCGGTGGATACGCAGTATTTT

D gene: -
clone size: -
V gene: TRBV10-3
J gene: TRBJ2-5
CDR3 protein: CAIKAAIQETQYF
CDR3 DNA: TGTGCCATCAAAGCGGCCATCCAAGAGACCCAGTACTTC

D gene: -
clone size: few
V gene: TRBV10-3
J gene: TRBJ2-7
CDR3 protein: CAISPLEGEQYF
CDR3 DNA: TGTGCCATCAGTCCCCTCGAGGGCGAGCAGTACTTC

D gene: -
clone size: many
V gene: TRBV30
J gene: TRBJ1-5
CDR3 protein: CAWSEAFRQPNQPQHF
CDR3 DNA: TGTGCCTGGAGCGAAGCCTTTCGACAGCCCAATCAGCCCCAGCATTTT

D gene: TRBD1
clone size: many
V gene: TRBV7-2
J gene: TRBJ2-7
CDR3 protein: CASSLVTGSITYEQYF
CDR3 DNA: TGTGCCAGCAGCTTAGTGACAGGGAGCATAACCTACGAGCAGTACTTC

D gene: -
clone size: -
V gene: TRBV2
J gene: TRBJ1-2
CDR3 protein: CASSGQAGYGYTF
CDR3 DNA: TGTGCCAGCAGTGGACAGGCGGGATATGGCTACACCTTC

D gene: TRBD1
clone size: many
V gene: TRBV3-1
J gene: TRBJ1-1
CDR3 protein: CASSRDRGQGTTEAFF
CDR3 DNA: TGTGCCAGCAGCCGGGACAGGGGGCAGGGAACCACTGAAGCTTTCTTT

D gene: -
clone size: many
V gene: TRBV5-1
J gene: TRBJ1-1
CDR3 protein: CASSFGTLLTEAFF
CDR3 DNA: TGCGCCAGCAGCTTTGGGACGCTGCTCACTGAAGCTTTCTTT

D gene: -
clone size: -
V gene: TRBV7-9
J gene: TRBJ2-1
CDR3 protein: CASSPQGLDNEQFF
CDR3 DNA: TGTGCCAGCAGCCCACAGGGTCTTGACAATGAGCAGTTCTTC